The 5 T cell receptor beta chains below all came from one sample that was sequenced in a study of T cell repertoires in cytomegalovirus infection. TCRdb ran MiXCR on the reads and lists one entry per CDR3 protein. The table includes more than 150,000 distinct CDR3 sequences, 25% to 30% detected once. The sample taken for sequencing was PBMCs. These TCRs come from a human donor in good health (CMV status not recorded). Some clones in this sample may be carry-over from other donors' samples.

This clonotype has only a few counts. The V call is TRBV2, the J call TRBJ1-6; no firm D call. CDR3 length: 14 residues. With 1 base removed from V and 11 bases from J, the gap between germline ends came to 12 bases. Germline CDR1 SNHLY, CDR2 FYNNEI. The CDR3 loop reads CASSEDGESPPLHF. CDR3 coding DNA: TGTGCCAGCAGTGAAGACGGGGAATCTCCACCCCTCCACTTT.

The J gene is TRBJ2-4, the V gene TRBV20-1; possible D gene TRBD1, 6 bases. This CDR3 is 13 amino acids long. Trimming shortened V by 5 bases and J by 14 bases, and 22 bases separated the two germline ends. Germline CDR1 reads DFQATT; CDR2 reads SNEGSKA (reference sequence). Here the CDR3 DNA reads TGCAGTGCTGAAGTACCCCAGGACAGTTTTGAGTACTTC. Protein sequence: CSAEVPQDSFEYF.

This clonotype has more than one count but fewer than ten. CDR3 residues: CASCRDRAFNEQYF. CDR3 in DNA: TGTGCCAGCTGCCGGGACAGGGCCTTTAACGAGCAGTACTTC. The chain uses TRBV2 and TRBJ2-7, with 9 bases identical to TRBD1. The J segment lost 5 bases and the V segment lost 8 bases, leaving 10 bases of the junction unmatched. This CDR3 has 14 residues. Per the germline V gene, CDR1 is SNHLY and CDR2 is FYNNEI.

The gene calls are TRBV24-1 and TRBJ2-1; 8 bases fit TRBD1. After removal of 9 bases from V and 4 bases from J, the junction contained 4 bases not matched to a gene. There are 13 residues in the CDR3. Germline CDR1 KGHDR, CDR2 SFDVKD. The DNA of the CDR3 is TGTGCCACCTCCGGGACAGGTTACAATGAGCAGTTCTTC. Translation: CATSGTGYNEQFF.

This chain uses TRBV5-4 with TRBJ2-5; 11 positions agree with TRBD2. Trimming at V came to 1 base and at J to 2 bases, leaving 1 base not matched to a gene. Germline V CDR1 and CDR2: SGHNT, YYREEE (reference sequence). There are 15 residues in the CDR3. The chain's CDR3 is CASSLIAGGQETQYF. The CDR3 DNA reads TGTGCCAGCAGCTTGATAGCGGGGGGGCAAGAGACCCAGTACTTC.